These 25 T cell receptor beta chains came from one sample sequenced in a study of blood T cell repertoires in COVID-19. TCRdb's copy holds only in-frame clones and misses some; the assay was immunoSEQ multiplex PCR. This sample has about 200,000 clones, with 94% found just once. The sequenced sample consisted of peripheral blood. These TCRs come from a young man with COVID-19, enrolled during active disease.

This chain uses TRBV7-9 with TRBJ2-3, with a possible D match to TRBD2 (5 bases). Germline V gene data show CDR1 as SEHNR and CDR2 as FQNEAQ (reference sequence). The CDR3 runs to 16 residues. V lost 5 bases and J 0 bases, leaving 15 bases between the germline ends. CDR3 DNA sequence: TGTGCCAGCAGCAAAACACCGGGAACTAGCACAGATACGCAGTATTTT. Translation: CASSKTPGTSTDTQYF.

This chain joins TRBV7-6 and TRBJ1-4; the match to TRBD1 covers 7 bases. The germline gives CDR1 SGHVS, CDR2 FNYEAQ. The V gene end was trimmed by 0 bases and the J gene end by 12 bases; junction bases not matched to a gene: 10. The CDR3 runs to 15 residues. CDR3 DNA: TGTGCCAGCAGCTTAGCAGAGGCGACAGGGCTGGAACTGTTTTTT. This sequence encodes CASSLAEATGLELFF. The full variable domain, its missing parts supplied by reference TRBV7-6 and TRBJ1-4, is GAGVSQSPRYKVTKRGQDVALRCDPISGHVSLYWYRQALGQGPEFLTYFNYEAQQDKSGLPNDRFSAERPEGSISTLTIQRTEQRDSAMYRCASSLAEATGLELFFGSGTQLSVL.

The J gene is TRBJ1-3, the V gene TRBV5-1; 8 bases line up with TRBD1. There are 14 residues in the CDR3. The germline V gene encodes CDR1 SGHRS and CDR2 YFSETQ. The V gene end was trimmed by 5 bases and the J gene end by 3 bases; junction bases not matched to a gene: 4. The CDR3 region has the DNA TGCGCCAGCAGGCCTGACAGGGGTGGAAACACCATATATTTT. Translation: CASRPDRGGNTIYF. The variable domain in full, completed from reference TRBV5-1 and TRBJ1-3, reads KAGVTQTPRYLIKTRGQQVTLSCSPISGHRSVSWYQQTPGQGLQFLFEYFSETQRNKGNFPGRFSGRQFSNSRSEMNVSTLELGDSALYLCASRPDRGGNTIYFGEGSWLTVV.

The chain has TRBV24-1 and TRBJ2-2; tentatively, D is TRBD2 (5 bases). Looked up from germline, CDR1 is KGHDR and CDR2 is SFDVKD. The V end lost 4 bases, the J end lost 7 bases, and 15 bases lay between the germline ends. The CDR3 extends over 15 amino acids. In DNA form, the CDR3 reads TGTGCCACCAGTGACCCTCTAGCAACGGTCGGGGAGCTGTTTTTT. Its protein is CATSDPLATVGELFF.

The gene calls are TRBV5-5 and TRBJ2-7; maybe TRBD1 (6 bases). Trimming left V 0 bases short and J 4 bases short, with 20 bases between. The CDR3 length is 17 residues. From germline, CDR1 is SGHKS and CDR2 YYEKEE (reference sequence). The CDR3: CASSLVPGVVLTYEQYF. The CDR3 DNA follows: TGTGCCAGCAGCTTGGTTCCAGGGGTTGTATTAACTTACGAGCAGTACTTC.

The chain joins TRBV7-5 to TRBJ1-4; TRBD1 reflects the table's D call only, with no check against the DNA. TRBV7-5 is marked as a pseudogene. The CDR3 runs 16 residues. The CDR3 region is CVRSPDSVATNEKLFF. As DNA, the CDR3 is TGTGTCAGAAGCCCAGACAGCGTTGCAACTAATGAAAAACTGTTTTTT.

The V call is TRBV10-2, the J call TRBJ2-7; D not certain. Looked up from germline, CDR1 is WSHSY and CDR2 is SAAADI. CDR3 length equals 13 residues. The germline V and J ends were trimmed by 3 bases and 3 bases, with 9 bases remaining between them. In nucleotides, the CDR3 is TGCGCCAGCAGTGAAGGAGTGAGCTACGAGCAGTACTTC. This translates into CASSEGVSYEQYF.

The chain combines TRBV11-2 with TRBJ2-7; TRBD2 matches at 8 bases. The CDR3 is made up of 15 amino acids. Looked up from germline, CDR1 is SGHAT and CDR2 is FQNNGV. With V trimmed by 1 base and J by 0 bases, 2 bases remained unmatched. As DNA, the CDR3 is TGTGCCAGCAGCTTAGTGCGGGGGGCCTCCTACGAGCAGTACTTC. Translation gives CASSLVRGASYEQYF.

The chain carries TRBV14 and TRBJ2-1; 13 nucleotides agree with TRBD2. Germline lookup yields CDR1 SGHDN and CDR2 FVKESK. The CDR3 consists of 15 residues. V trimming: 0 bases; J trimming: 11 bases; junction bases outside the gene matches: 4. CDR3 coding DNA: TGTGCCAGCAGCCAAGAACTAGCGGGGGGGTTAAAGCAGTTCTTC. As protein: CASSQELAGGLKQFF.

This clone was seen a few times. DNA for the CDR3: TGTGCCAGCAGCCAAGGGCAGGGGGCTGGCACCGGGGAGCTGTTTTTT. Its protein is CASSQGQGAGTGELFF. This chain joins TRBV4-2 and TRBJ2-2; TRBD1 matches 8 bases. CDR1 and CDR2 (germline): LGHNA, YNFKEQ. The CDR3 contains 16 residues. V lost 1 base and J lost 4; bases outside the gene matches: 5.

This clone was counted only a few times. The gene calls are TRBV6-5 and TRBJ1-3; D perhaps matches TRBD1 (5 bases). Germline lookup yields CDR1 MNHEY and CDR2 SVGAGI. CDR3 length: 15 residues. V gave up 2 bases and J gave up 0 bases, with 8 bases separating them. The CDR3 sequence: CASSYGASSGNTIYF. The CDR3 nucleotides read TGTGCCAGCAGTTACGGGGCTAGCTCTGGAAACACCATATATTTT.

The chain combines TRBV30 with TRBJ2-7, with TRBD1 matching over 9 bases. The CDR3 spans 11 residues. Germline V gene data show CDR1 as GTSNPN and CDR2 as SVGIG (reference sequence). V dropped 2 bases and J dropped 11; count of bases not matched to a gene: 4. Here the CDR3 reads CAWSLGTGKYF. The DNA of the CDR3 is TGTGCCTGGAGTTTGGGGACAGGGAAGTACTTC.

The genes are TRBV6-1 and TRBJ1-5; TRBD1 matches at 8 bases. Germline V gene lookup returns CDR1 MNHNS and CDR2 SASEGT. This CDR3 is 16 amino acids long. The J segment lost 4 bases and the V segment lost 3 bases, leaving 8 bases of the junction unmatched. The CDR3 here is CASSDYPRGRNQPQHF. The CDR3 DNA reads as TGTGCCAGCAGTGATTACCCCAGGGGGCGGAATCAGCCCCAGCATTTT.

V usage is TRBV5-1 and J usage is TRBJ1-1; a weak D match, TRBD1 (5 bases). CDR3 length: 13 amino acids. Germline CDR1 is SGHRS and CDR2 is YFSETQ. Trimming pared 2 bases from V and 7 bases from J, leaving 12 bases between. As DNA, the CDR3 is TGCGCCAGCAGCTTCGGGGGGGATGGTGAAGCTTTCTTT. It translates to CASSFGGDGEAFF.

The rearrangement joins TRBV7-3 to TRBJ1-6; 7 nucleotides match TRBD1. The germline CDR1 and CDR2 sequences are SGHTA and FQGTGA. The CDR3 has 13 residues. Trimming at V came to 3 bases and at J to 13 bases, leaving 6 bases not matched to a gene. The chain's CDR3 is CASSLTGLTPLHF. The DNA for the CDR3 is TGTGCCAGCAGCTTGACAGGGTTGACGCCCCTCCACTTT.

This clone turned up a few times. The V gene is TRBV5-1, the J gene TRBJ1-4, with 8 bases that match TRBD1. The germline CDR1 and CDR2 sequences are SGHRS and YFSETQ. This CDR3 is built from 17 residues. V was clipped by 4 bases and J by 5 bases; unmatched bases: 13. In nucleotides, the CDR3 is TGCGCCAGCAGCCTAAACCCACCGGGACAGGTGAATGAAAAACTGTTTTTT. It codes for CASSLNPPGQVNEKLFF.

This chain joins TRBV3-1 (or the pseudogene TRBV3-2) and TRBJ1-4; D unclear. In germline, CDR1 is LGHDT, CDR2 YNNKEL (reference sequence). V lost 0 bases, J lost 7 bases, and 12 bases lay in between. The CDR3 length is 15 residues. The CDR3 loop reads CASSQDYEGAEKLFF. The CDR3 DNA sequence: TGTGCCAGCAGCCAAGACTACGAGGGAGCTGAAAAACTGTTTTTT.

The chain carries TRBV28 and TRBJ1-3; D gene ambiguous. Germline V CDR1 and CDR2: MDHEN, SYDVKM. The CDR3 has 15 residues. Trimming removed 9 bases from V and 4 bases from J, with 19 bases in between. DNA for the CDR3: TGTGCCAGTGGCTCCGGGTCAACGGGGGGAAACACCATATATTTT. Translated, it gives CASGSGSTGGNTIYF.

The chain combines TRBV3-1 (or the pseudogene TRBV3-2) with TRBJ1-4, with 10 positions matching TRBD1. CDR1 and CDR2 from the germline V gene are LGHDT and YNNKEL (reference sequence). The CDR3 has 17 residues. V shed 0 bases and J 7 bases; nucleotides not matched to a gene: 8. DNA for the CDR3: TGTGCCAGCAGCCAAGATGCCCCCGGGACAGGGGCTGAAAAACTGTTTTTT. Translated, it gives CASSQDAPGTGAEKLFF.

This chain links TRBV29-1 with TRBJ2-2, with 9 bases aligning to TRBD2. Losses at the gene ends were 5 bases for V and 4 bases for J; bases not matched to a gene: 5. The CDR3 is made up of 14 amino acids. The germline V gene has CDR1 SQVTM and CDR2 ANQGSEA. The CDR3, as DNA: TGCAGCGTTAGCGGGGGGCTCATCACCGGGGAGCTGTTTTTT. This codes for CSVSGGLITGELFF.

This clone was recorded only once. The V gene is TRBV6-5, the J gene TRBJ1-1; no clear D gene. The CDR3 is 13 residues long. Germline CDR1 MNHEY, CDR2 SVGAGI. V dropped 0 bases and J dropped 3 bases, with 5 bases sitting between them. This CDR3 reads CASSYSLDTEAFF. The CDR3 DNA follows: TGTGCCAGCAGTTACTCATTAGACACTGAAGCTTTCTTT.

V is TRBV2 and J is TRBJ1-5; D is perhaps TRBD1 (6 bases). This CDR3 contains 14 residues. V was trimmed by 5 bases and J by 2 bases, leaving 10 bases between them. Germline loops: CDR1 SNHLY, CDR2 FYNNEI. This CDR3 is CASSFQGRNQPQHF. The DNA of the CDR3 is TGTGCCAGCAGTTTCCAGGGGCGCAATCAGCCCCAGCATTTT.

This chain's CDR3 is CAISESKGAGEKLFF. CDR3 in DNA: TGTGCCATCAGTGAGTCGAAGGGGGCGGGGGAAAAACTGTTTTTT. This rearrangement joins TRBV10-3 to TRBJ1-4, with TRBD1 matching over 7 bases. V shed 0 bases, J shed 8 bases, and the junction held 6 bases outside the gene matches. There are 15 residues in the CDR3. The germline V gene encodes CDR1 ENHRY and CDR2 SYGVKD.

The chain is built from TRBV27 and TRBJ1-5; perhaps TRBD1 as D (6 bases). The CDR3 contains 15 residues. V lost 4 bases, J lost 3 bases, and 13 bases lay in between. Per germline, CDR1 MNHEY and CDR2 SMNVEV (reference sequence). CDR3 sequence reads: CASSSETGINQPQHF. The CDR3 bases are TGTGCCAGCAGTTCGGAGACAGGAATCAATCAGCCCCAGCATTTT.

This clone was seen just once. The gene calls are TRBV4-2 and TRBJ2-1; TRBD2 might be the D (6 bases). Germline-derived CDR1 and CDR2 are LGHNA and YNFKEQ. This CDR3 has 16 amino acids. V was cut by 0 bases and J by 0 bases, with 9 bases left in between. The CDR3 is CASSQDLGGSYNEQFF. The CDR3 nucleotides are TGTGCCAGCAGCCAAGATTTGGGGGGCTCCTACAATGAGCAGTTCTTC.